This T cell receptor (beta chain) was observed in a study of cytomegalovirus exposure and HLA in healthy donors. This CDR3 comprises 13 residues. Per germline, CDR1 SEHNR and CDR2 FQNEAQ (reference sequence). Regarding this clone: Its target is unknown. An end of the junction differs from the germline gene, which may be a read error.

Study-wide results and limits: The HLA-A and HLA-B alleles of most subjects were reportedly predicted accurately from TCR beta sequences. There were several of the most significant clusters that appeared linked to common viral pathogens in a later analysis. Reportedly, diagnosis of cytomegalovirus status by the classifier showed high specificity and sensitivity. Immune exposure was documented only through CMV serostatus.

It was with 60 Vbeta and 13 Jbeta primers that the PCR ran. Sequencing was performed with immunoSEQ multiplex PCR; in TCRdb, only in-frame clones are kept and a portion is missing. Seen here are more than 100,000 clones, around three fifths observed once, and the top ten hold about 8.1%. This receptor was taken from a woman aged 40 to 50 in good health and CMV-seropositive. The specimen sequenced was PBMCs. This sequence joins TRBV7-9 and TRBJ1-6; D is uncertain. Written as DNA, the CDR3 is TGTTCCAGCAGCTCGAGTGGTAGTTCACCCCTCCACTTT. Translating gives CSSSSSGSSPLHF. Full variable domain (missing parts from reference TRBV7-9 and TRBJ1-6): DTGVSQNPRHKITKRGQNVTFRCDPISEHNRLYWYRQTLGQGPEFLTYFQNEAQLEKSRLLSDRFSAERPKGSFSTLEIQRTEQGDSAMYLCSSSSSGSSPLHFGNGTRLTVT.